Listed below are T cell receptor beta chains from one sample, sequenced in a study of cytomegalovirus exposure and HLA in healthy donors. The repertoire was sequenced with immunoSEQ multiplex PCR; TCRdb's copy has only in-frame clones and lacks some. The sample shows under 300,000 clones, 75% to 85% of them seen only once. Sequencing was carried out using PBMCs. The receptors shown here come from a woman aged 60-75 years in good health and CMV-seropositive. Both conserved end residues are part of each CDR3. A D gene is named only where the DNA matches it firmly. Size tells how often a clone was seen (once, few, many) or the class of an expanded clone, and some rows leave it out.

D,size,V,J,DNA,CDR3
NA,few,TRBV19,TRBJ2-3,TGTGCCAGTAGTATAGTGCGGGACTCCATCACAGATACGCAGTATTTT,CASSIVRDSITDTQYF
TRBD2,NA,TRBV5-1,TRBJ2-1,TGCGCCAGCAGCCTTGAAAAGCGGGAGTTATACTACAATGAGCAGTTCTTC,CASSLEKRELYYNEQFF
NA,NA,TRBV6-6,TRBJ2-5,TGTGCCAGCAGAACAGGGATGTTGGAGACCCAGTACTTC,CASRTGMLETQYF
TRBD1,NA,TRBV19,TRBJ1-4,TGTGCCAGTAGTACGTCTATCCGGGACAGGCGGGCTAATGAAAAACTGTTTTTT,CASSTSIRDRRANEKLFF
NA,NA,TRBV28,TRBJ1-2,TGTGCCAGCAACCTCGGCAGGAAGGACTATGGCTACACCTTC,CASNLGRKDYGYTF
NA,NA,TRBV21-1,TRBJ2-3,TGTGCCAGCAGCAAAGATCGGCCCAGGTCACCCAGCACAGATACGCAGTATTTT,CASSKDRPRSPSTDTQYF
NA,once,TRBV10-2,TRBJ2-3,TGCGCCAGCACTAGCGCGAGCACAGATACGCAGTATTTT,CASTSASTDTQYF
NA,NA,TRBV30,TRBJ2-7,TGTGCCTGGAGTGTAACGGGAGTCGTTCGGACCTACGAGCAGTACTTC,CAWSVTGVVRTYEQYF
TRBD2,NA,TRBV5-1,TRBJ2-1,TGCGCCAGCAGCTTGGGCGGGAGTGGGTCCTACAATGAGCAGTTCTTC,CASSLGGSGSYNEQFF
TRBD2,NA,TRBV5-1,TRBJ2-7,TGCGCCAGCAGCCCCGGGGGGGCGGGAGGGCCGGTCTACTACGAGCAGTACTTC,CASSPGGAGGPVYYEQYF
NA,NA,TRBV14,TRBJ1-1,TGTGCCAGCAGCCAAGATTGGTTGCGGAACACTGAAGCTTTCTTT,CASSQDWLRNTEAFF
TRBD2,once,TRBV19,TRBJ2-1,TGTGCCAGTAGCCTTCCACTAGCGGGAGTTGACAATGAGCAGTTCTTC,CASSLPLAGVDNEQFF
NA,NA,TRBV7-9,TRBJ1-4,TGTGCCAGCAGCTCGGGATACGAAAAACTGTTTTTT,CASSSGYEKLFF
NA,NA,TRBV7-3,TRBJ2-3,TGTGCCAGCAGCTTTCGACAGGACACAGATACGCAGTATTTT,CASSFRQDTDTQYF
NA,NA,TRBV10-3,TRBJ1-1,TGTGCCATCAACTCGGGGGTATGGACTGAAGCTTTCTTT,CAINSGVWTEAFF
NA,NA,TRBV20-1,TRBJ1-2,TGCAGTGCTAGAGATGGGGGGGGCTACACCTTC,CSARDGGGYTF
TRBD1,NA,TRBV9,TRBJ1-2,TGTGCCAGCAGCGGCACCCGGGGACAGGGTCCCTATGGCTACACCTTC,CASSGTRGQGPYGYTF